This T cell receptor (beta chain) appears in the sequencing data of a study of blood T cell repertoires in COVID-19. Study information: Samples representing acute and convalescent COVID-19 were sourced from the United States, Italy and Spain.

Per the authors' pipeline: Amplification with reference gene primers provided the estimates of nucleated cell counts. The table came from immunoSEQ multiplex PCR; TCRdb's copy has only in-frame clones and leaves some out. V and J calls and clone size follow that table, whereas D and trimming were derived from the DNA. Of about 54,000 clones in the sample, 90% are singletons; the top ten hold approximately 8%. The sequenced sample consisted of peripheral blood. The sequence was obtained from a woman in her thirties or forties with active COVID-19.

The CDR3 here is CASSLDYGTASTYEQYF. CDR3 sequence (DNA): TGTGCCAGCAGCTTAGATTACGGAACAGCTTCCACCTACGAGCAGTACTTC. The chain employs TRBV11-3 and TRBJ2-7; unclear D gene. CDR1 and CDR2 (germline): SGHNT, YENEEA. V was cut by 0 bases and J by 2 bases, with 17 bases left in between. The CDR3 covers 17 residues.